These T cell receptor beta chains were read from a single sample in a study of T cell responses to AZD1222 COVID-19 vaccine. The repertoire was sequenced with immunoSEQ multiplex PCR; TCRdb's copy has only in-frame clones and lacks some. The sample shows 160,000 or so clones, 85% to 90% of them seen only once. The source material was peripheral blood, sampled on day 0 of AZD1222 vaccination. The receptors were gathered from an adult in good health. CDR3s leave out the opening cysteine and the closing phenylalanine or tryptophan.

TRBJ2-1 | TRBV4-1 | ASSQPPGLLYNEQF
TRBJ1-3 | TRBV7-9 | ASSSEGLTSGNTIY
TRBJ2-7 | TRBV6-2/TRBV6-3 | ASSYTGTGGGEQY
TRBJ1-5 | TRBV28 | ASTVSGQGLNQPQH
TRBJ2-2 | TRBV2 | ASKGGGNPGELF
TRBJ2-1 | TRBV4-3 | ASSQDGWGGRPNEQF
TRBJ1-6 | TRBV9 | ASSVYPYNSPLH
TRBJ1-5 | TRBV4-1 | ASSGTGGNQPQH
TRBJ2-5 | TRBV18 | ASSPLGQKETQY
TRBJ1-2 | TRBV6-2/TRBV6-3 | ASSFLRQSNYGYT
TRBJ1-2 | TRBV10-3 | AISEGARNYGYT
TRBJ2-3 | TRBV27 | ASSLLGLAEDTQY
TRBJ2-3 | TRBV9 | ASSVAVGISTDTQY
TRBJ2-1 | TRBV7-3 | ASSLRSSYNEQF
TRBJ1-5 | TRBV25-1 | ASSGSNQPQH
TRBJ2-7 | TRBV5-4 | ASSLETFLDEQY
TRBJ1-6 | TRBV6-2/TRBV6-3 | ASSPWGRPNSPLH
TRBJ1-1 | TRBV24-1 | ATSDLPWESTGQPENTEAF
TRBJ1-3 | TRBV10-3 | AIRESSGNTIY
TRBJ2-3 | TRBV6-2/TRBV6-3 | ASSSGTADTDTQY
TRBJ1-2 | TRBV5-4 | ASSFRRTGGYGYT
TRBJ1-6 | TRBV30 | AWSADRVDSPLH
TRBJ1-2 | TRBV4-1 | ASSQDGQGGGYT
TRBJ2-3 | TRBV28 | ASSLGLGLAVHGTDTQY
TRBJ1-4 | TRBV7-2 | ASSLQGEEKLF
TRBJ2-3 | TRBV6-5 | ASFEDRPGTDTQY
TRBJ1-4 | TRBV5-1 | ASSLGATLTNEKLF
TRBJ1-5 | TRBV28 | ASNEGQNNQPQH
TRBJ2-1 | TRBV6-2/TRBV6-3 | ASSPKMGQGRTSGSFYNEQF
TRBJ2-5 | TRBV30 | AWSVWQGATPQY
TRBJ2-3 | TRBV5-5 | ASSLGSGQGLSPDTQY
TRBJ1-4 | TRBV5-1 | ASSLGASGTNEKLF